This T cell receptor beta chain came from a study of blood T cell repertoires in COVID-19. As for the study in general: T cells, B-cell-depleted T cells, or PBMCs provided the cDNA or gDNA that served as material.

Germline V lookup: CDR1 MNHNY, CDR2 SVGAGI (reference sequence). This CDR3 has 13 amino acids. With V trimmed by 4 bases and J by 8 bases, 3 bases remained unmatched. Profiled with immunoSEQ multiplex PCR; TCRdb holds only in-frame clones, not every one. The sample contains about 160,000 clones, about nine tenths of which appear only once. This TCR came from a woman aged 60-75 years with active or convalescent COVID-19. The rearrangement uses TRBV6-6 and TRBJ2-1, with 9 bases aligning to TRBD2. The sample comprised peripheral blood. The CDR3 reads CASSWGLAHEQFF. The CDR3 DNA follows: TGTGCCAGCAGTTGGGGACTAGCCCATGAGCAGTTCTTC.